This TCR beta chain was retrieved from a study of T cell responses to AZD1222 COVID-19 vaccine. Study-level background: Second-dose intervals of approximately 4 or approximately 12 weeks were pooled. Study observations and caveats: At baseline, seropositivity was found in only 5 to 7 AZD1222 recipients. Repertoires were obtained solely post-peak T cell response. The reported proportion of spike-specific TCRs targeting unmutated variant regions was nearly half.

The length of the CDR3 is 14 residues. Losses at the gene ends were 6 bases for V and 3 bases for J; bases not matched to a gene: 5. Germline V gene data show CDR1 as MNHEY and CDR2 as SVGAGI. This clone occurred once. Its antigen is unidentified. The protocol was immunoSEQ multiplex PCR, while the TCRdb copy is restricted to in-frame clones and leaves out a portion. The table includes some 100,000 clones, 87% detected once. This TCR derives from an adult in good health. The specimen was peripheral blood, collected on day 0 of AZD1222 vaccination. The rearrangement uses TRBV6-5 and TRBJ1-1, with 9 bases aligning to TRBD1. The CDR3 here is CASSWTGEDTEAFF. CDR3 DNA: TGTGCCAGCAGCTGGACAGGGGAGGACACTGAAGCTTTCTTT.